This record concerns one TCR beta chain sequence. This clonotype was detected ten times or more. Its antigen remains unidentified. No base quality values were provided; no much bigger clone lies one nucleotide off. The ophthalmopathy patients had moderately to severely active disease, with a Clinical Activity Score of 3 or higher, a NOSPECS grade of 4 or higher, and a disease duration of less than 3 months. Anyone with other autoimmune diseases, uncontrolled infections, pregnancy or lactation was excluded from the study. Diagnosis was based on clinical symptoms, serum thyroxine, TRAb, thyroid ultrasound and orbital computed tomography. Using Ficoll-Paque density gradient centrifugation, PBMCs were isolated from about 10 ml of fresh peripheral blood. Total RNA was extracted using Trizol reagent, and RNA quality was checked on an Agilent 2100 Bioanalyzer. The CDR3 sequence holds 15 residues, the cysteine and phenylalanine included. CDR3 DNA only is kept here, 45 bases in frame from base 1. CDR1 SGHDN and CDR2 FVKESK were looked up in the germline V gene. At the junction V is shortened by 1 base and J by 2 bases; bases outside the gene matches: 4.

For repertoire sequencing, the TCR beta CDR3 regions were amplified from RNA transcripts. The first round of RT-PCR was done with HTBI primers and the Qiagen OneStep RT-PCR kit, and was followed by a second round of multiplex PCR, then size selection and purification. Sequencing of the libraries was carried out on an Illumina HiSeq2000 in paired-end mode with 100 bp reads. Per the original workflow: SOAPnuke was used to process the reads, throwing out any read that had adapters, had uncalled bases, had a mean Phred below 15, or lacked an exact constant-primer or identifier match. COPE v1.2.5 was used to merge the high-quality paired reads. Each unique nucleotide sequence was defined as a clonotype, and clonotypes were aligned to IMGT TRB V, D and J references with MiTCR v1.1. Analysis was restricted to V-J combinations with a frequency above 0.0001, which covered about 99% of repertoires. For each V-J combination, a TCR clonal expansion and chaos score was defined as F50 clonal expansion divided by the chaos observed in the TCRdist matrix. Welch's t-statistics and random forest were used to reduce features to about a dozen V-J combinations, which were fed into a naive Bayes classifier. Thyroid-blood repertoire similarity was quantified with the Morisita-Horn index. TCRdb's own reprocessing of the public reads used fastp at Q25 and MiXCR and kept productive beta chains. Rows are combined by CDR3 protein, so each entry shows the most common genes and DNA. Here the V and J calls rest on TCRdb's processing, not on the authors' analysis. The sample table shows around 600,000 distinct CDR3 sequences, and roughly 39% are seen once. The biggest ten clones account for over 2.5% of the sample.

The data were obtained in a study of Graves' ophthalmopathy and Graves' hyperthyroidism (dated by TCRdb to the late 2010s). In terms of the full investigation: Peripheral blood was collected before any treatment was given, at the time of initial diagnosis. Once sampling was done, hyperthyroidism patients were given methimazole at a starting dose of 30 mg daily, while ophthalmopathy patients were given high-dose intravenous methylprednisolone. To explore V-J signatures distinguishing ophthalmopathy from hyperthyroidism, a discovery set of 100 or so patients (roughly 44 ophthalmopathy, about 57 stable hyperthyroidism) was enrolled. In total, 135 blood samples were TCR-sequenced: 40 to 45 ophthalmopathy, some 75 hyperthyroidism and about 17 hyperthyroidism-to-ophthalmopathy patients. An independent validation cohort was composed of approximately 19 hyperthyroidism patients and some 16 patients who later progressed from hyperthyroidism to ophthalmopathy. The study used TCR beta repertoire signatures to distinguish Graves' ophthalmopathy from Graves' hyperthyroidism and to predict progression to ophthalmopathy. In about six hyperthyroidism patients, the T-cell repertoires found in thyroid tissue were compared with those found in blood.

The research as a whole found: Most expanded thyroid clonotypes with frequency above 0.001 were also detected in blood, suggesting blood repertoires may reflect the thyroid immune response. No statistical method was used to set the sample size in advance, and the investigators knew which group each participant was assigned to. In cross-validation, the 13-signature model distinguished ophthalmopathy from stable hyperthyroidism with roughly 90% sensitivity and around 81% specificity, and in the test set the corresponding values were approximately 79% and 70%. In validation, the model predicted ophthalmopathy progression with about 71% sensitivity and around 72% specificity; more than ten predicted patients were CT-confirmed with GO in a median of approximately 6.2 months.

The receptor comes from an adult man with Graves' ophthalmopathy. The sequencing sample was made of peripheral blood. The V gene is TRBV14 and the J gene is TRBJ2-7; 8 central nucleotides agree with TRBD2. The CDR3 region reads CASSQAEAGAYEQYF. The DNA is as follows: TGTGCCAGCAGCCAAGCCGAAGCGGGAGCCTACGAGCAGTACTTC.